A selection of T cell receptor beta chains follows, all from one sample in a study of PD-1 blockade in classical Hodgkin lymphoma. Some clones are missing from TCRdb's copy, which holds only in-frame ones; the method was immunoSEQ multiplex PCR. Of fewer than 15,000 clones in the sample, approximately 92% were seen once. Sequenced material: peripheral blood mononuclear cells (PBMCs), taken at baseline. These receptors originate from a human donor with classical Hodgkin lymphoma. The CDR3 runs from the conserved cysteine through the conserved F or W. The D gene is left open where the match is weak. The size entry is marked missing in some rows and otherwise reads once, few, many or a size class.

>-|TRBJ1-2|-|14|TRBV6-5
TGTGCCAGCAGTTACTCTGGGAGTAGCTATGGCTACACCTTC
CASSYSGSSYGYTF
>-|TRBJ1-1|-|14|TRBV5-4
TGTGCCAGCAGCCCCAAGGGGGGGCACACTGAAGCTTTCTTT
CASSPKGGHTEAFF
>-|TRBJ1-3|-|16|TRBV5-1
TGCGCCAGCAGCTTGGCCCCCGGGGTCTCTGGAAACACCATATATTTT
CASSLAPGVSGNTIYF
>-|TRBJ1-3|-|15|TRBV10-3
TGTGCCATCAGCCCCCTGGGTCCCGCGGGAAACACCATATATTTT
CAISPLGPAGNTIYF
>-|TRBJ2-2|-|15|TRBV19
TGTGCCAGTACGCGGGGGACAGAAGTCGTCCGGGAGCTGTTTTTT
CASTRGTEVVRELFF
>few|TRBJ1-2|-|13|TRBV5-1
TGCGCCAGCAGCCCTATTCCCTCGTATGGCTACACCTTC
CASSPIPSYGYTF
>-|TRBJ1-2|TRBD1|14|TRBV9
TGTGCCAGCAGCGCGATGACAGGGAGTTATGGCTACACCTTC
CASSAMTGSYGYTF
>-|TRBJ2-7|TRBD2|16|TRBV18
TGTGCCAGCTCACCGTCCGCTAGCGGGGGGGCTTACGAGCAGTACTTC
CASSPSASGGAYEQYF
>-|TRBJ1-2|-|13|TRBV14
TGTGCCAGCAGCCAAGTAGGGATCTATGGCTACACCTTC
CASSQVGIYGYTF
>-|TRBJ1-1|TRBD1|14|TRBV5-1
TGCGCCAGCAGCCCCCGACAGGGGGCCACTGAAGCTTTCTTT
CASSPRQGATEAFF
>-|TRBJ1-4|-|15|TRBV28
TGTGCCAGCAGTTTAGGGGAGAGGCTGCTTGAAAAACTGTTTTTT
CASSLGERLLEKLFF
>-|TRBJ2-7|-|13|TRBV28
TGTGCCAGCCTCGACAGCCTGACCTACGAGCAGTACTTC
CASLDSLTYEQYF
>-|TRBJ2-5|TRBD2|15|TRBV19
TGTGCCAGTAGGCGGACTAGCGGATACCAAGAGACCCAGTACTTC
CASRRTSGYQETQYF
>-|TRBJ2-7|TRBD2|15|TRBV10-2
TGCGCCAGCAGCGGAGAAACGGGACTAGCCTACGAGCAGTACTTC
CASSGETGLAYEQYF
>-|TRBJ2-7|TRBD2|14|TRBV9
TGTGCCCGCGGGGCGGGGGGGAATCGCTACGAGCAGTACTTC
CARGAGGNRYEQYF
>-|TRBJ1-2|-|17|TRBV4-1
TGCGCCAGCAGCCAAGATCTAGGGGATACGGTCGTCGGTGGCTACACCTTC
CASSQDLGDTVVGGYTF
>-|TRBJ2-5|TRBD2|15|TRBV5-4
TGTGCCAGCAGCTCCGCACTAGCGGCCCAAGAGACCCAGTACTTC
CASSSALAAQETQYF
>-|TRBJ1-3|-|14|TRBV30
TGTGCCTGGAGCGGAAAGAGCTCTGGAAACACCATATATTTT
CAWSGKSSGNTIYF
>-|TRBJ1-4|-|17|TRBV27
TGTGCCAGCAGTCAGTACAGGGTTCCGATCGAAGGTGAAAAACTGTTTTTT
CASSQYRVPIEGEKLFF
>-|TRBJ1-2|TRBD1|16|TRBV30
TGTGCCTGGAGTGTACTTCCCGGACAGGGGAACTATGGCTACACCTTC
CAWSVLPGQGNYGYTF
>-|TRBJ1-6|-|14|TRBV2
TGTGCCAGCAGTGACGCAAAGTCCCAAGGGGTCCTCCACTTT
CASSDAKSQGVLHF
>-|TRBJ2-7|TRBD1|15|TRBV5-1
TGCGCCAGCAGCTTGGGCCCAGGACAGGGAAACGAGCAGTACTTC
CASSLGPGQGNEQYF
>-|TRBJ2-1|TRBD1|16|TRBV4-2
TGTGCCAGCAGCCAAGTGGGGACAGGCTCCTACAATGAGCAGTTCTTC
CASSQVGTGSYNEQFF
>-|TRBJ1-1|-|14|TRBV7-9
TGTGCCAGCAGCTTGTACGGGTTAGACACTGAAGCTTTCTTT
CASSLYGLDTEAFF
>-|TRBJ2-5|-|14|TRBV4-2
TGTGCCAGCAGCCAGATTCCGTACCAAGAGACCCAGTACTTC
CASSQIPYQETQYF
>-|TRBJ2-3|TRBD2|15|TRBV19
TGTGCCAGTAGCGAGGGAGCGGGGGGAGTGGATACGCAGTATTTT
CASSEGAGGVDTQYF
>-|TRBJ1-3|-|15|TRBV4-1
TGCGCCAGCAGCCAAGATCCGGCGGCTGGAAACACCATATATTTT
CASSQDPAAGNTIYF
>-|TRBJ2-1|TRBD1|14|TRBV10-3
TGTGCCATCTTCTCCGGGACAGGGGTCTATGAGCAGTTCTTC
CAIFSGTGVYEQFF
>-|TRBJ1-1|-|13|TRBV6-1
TGTGCCAGCAGTGCTGCGCAGCACACTGAAGCTTTCTTT
CASSAAQHTEAFF
>-|TRBJ1-6|-|16|TRBV7-9
TGTGCCAGCAGCTTAGTCGGCTGGGGCGGTAATTCACCCCTCCACTTT
CASSLVGWGGNSPLHF
>-|TRBJ2-3|TRBD2|17|TRBV11-2
TGTGCCAGCAGCTTCTGGGGACTAGCGGGGGGCACAGATACGCAGTATTTT
CASSFWGLAGGTDTQYF
>-|TRBJ2-3|-|18|TRBV13
TGTGCCAGCAGCTTTCACCCTCTAGCCTATCCTAGCACAGATACGCAGTATTTT
CASSFHPLAYPSTDTQYF
>-|TRBJ2-1|TRBD2|15|TRBV7-2
TGTGCCAGCAGCCCCCCGTCTAGCGGATACAATGAGCAGTTCTTC
CASSPPSSGYNEQFF
>-|TRBJ2-1|-|16|TRBV2
TGTGCCAGCAGTGAAGCTAAGGGGGGGCCGGGCAATGAGCAGTTCTTC
CASSEAKGGPGNEQFF
>-|TRBJ2-7|-|15|TRBV18
TGTGCCAGCTCACGACCGACTCTCAACTCCTACGAGCAGTACTTC
CASSRPTLNSYEQYF
>-|TRBJ1-1|-|14|TRBV5-6
TGTGCCAGCAGCTTACAGTCGGCGAACACTGAAGCTTTCTTT
CASSLQSANTEAFF
>-|TRBJ2-7|TRBD2|16|TRBV9
TGTGCCAGCAGCGTAGACGGCGGGGGGCTCTCCTACGAGCAGTACTTC
CASSVDGGGLSYEQYF
>-|TRBJ1-6|TRBD1|11|TRBV6-4
TGTGCCAGCAGCGGGGACAGGGCAATCCACTTT
CASSGDRAIHF
>-|TRBJ1-1|-|14|TRBV5-1
TGCGCCAGCAGCTTACCGACAGGGAACACTGAAGCTTTCTTT
CASSLPTGNTEAFF
>-|TRBJ1-5|TRBD1|15|TRBV28
TGTGCCAGCAGTACGACAGGGGAAGGCAATCAGCCCCAGCATTTT
CASSTTGEGNQPQHF
>-|TRBJ1-3|TRBD1|16|TRBV9
TGTGCCAGCAGCGTAGCGCCGGGACAGTCTGGAAACACCATATATTTT
CASSVAPGQSGNTIYF
>-|TRBJ1-2|-|15|TRBV5-6
TGTGCCAGCAGCGCCGGAGGGGTTGATAGGTACGGCTACACCTTC
CASSAGGVDRYGYTF
>-|TRBJ1-1|-|16|TRBV10-2
TGCGCCAGCAGTGCCCCTGGAGGGTATGGGAACACTGAAGCTTTCTTT
CASSAPGGYGNTEAFF
>-|TRBJ1-3|-|10|TRBV28
TGTGCCAGCATAGGAAACACCATATATTTT
CASIGNTIYF
>-|TRBJ1-3|-|15|TRBV5-1
TGCGCCAGCAGCTCTGACGGATCCACTGGAAACACCATATATTTT
CASSSDGSTGNTIYF
>-|TRBJ1-1|TRBD1|16|TRBV15
TGTGCCACCAGCAGAGAGGCAGGGGGGACTAACACTGAAGCTTTCTTT
CATSREAGGTNTEAFF
>-|TRBJ1-1|TRBD1|14|TRBV5-1
TGCGCCAGCAGCCCCCTGACAGGGGGGACTGAAGCTTTCTTT
CASSPLTGGTEAFF
>-|TRBJ2-3|-|13|TRBV7-9
TGTGCCAGCAGCTTGAACCAGGCGAATACGCAGTATTTT
CASSLNQANTQYF
>few|TRBJ2-5|-|17|TRBV4-2
TGTGCCAGCAGCCACCCCTCAAAAGGGGGGGCTTCGGAGACCCAGTACTTC
CASSHPSKGGASETQYF
>-|TRBJ2-7|-|13|TRBV6-5
TGTGCCAGCAGTTACGGAAACGCCTACGAGCAGTACTTC
CASSYGNAYEQYF